A selection of T cell receptor beta chains follows, all from one sample in a study of response to subunit inactivated influenza vaccine. A single record per CDR3 protein comes from TCRdb applying MiXCR to the RT-PCR reads. The data hold hundreds of thousands of distinct CDR3 sequences, with about 15% observed a single time. This specimen was PBMCs from blood, taken 11 to 12 days after vaccination. The receptors derive from a man aged 50-60 years who received an inactivated influenza vaccine. Each CDR3 is given with its conserved first and last residue. A D gene is named only where the DNA matches it firmly. For some rows the clone size is stated as once, few or many, or as a class when expanded; others skip it.

J	size	length	V	D	CDR3	DNA
TRBJ2-1	once	15	TRBV6-2/TRBV6-3	TRBD2	CASSYYRTSYNEQFF	TGTGCCAGCAGTTACTATCGGACTAGCTACAATGAGCAGTTCTTC
TRBJ1-5	NA	14	TRBV12-3/TRBV12-4	NA	CASNPGRVDSPQHF	TGTGCCAGCAATCCAGGCAGGGTGGATTCGCCCCAGCATTTT
TRBJ1-1	few	12	TRBV12-3/TRBV12-4	NA	CASSLGPTEAFF	TGTGCCAGCAGTTTAGGACCCACTGAAGCTTTCTTT
TRBJ2-7	few	16	TRBV6-5	NA	CASSYWSQDPTYEQYF	TGTGCCAGCAGTTATTGGTCCCAGGACCCCACCTACGAGCAGTACTTC
TRBJ1-4	NA	13	TRBV20-1	NA	CSASGGNNEKLFF	TGCAGTGCTAGCGGGGGAAATAATGAAAAACTGTTTTTT
TRBJ2-3	many	15	TRBV7-8	NA	CASSRRTGPTDTQYF	TGTGCCAGCAGCCGGCGGACGGGCCCCACAGATACGCAGTATTTT
TRBJ1-6	once	16	TRBV7-9	NA	CASSPAGGSYNSPLHF	TGTGCCAGCAGCCCAGCTGGGGGGTCCTATAATTCACCCCTCCACTTT
TRBJ2-5	NA	14	TRBV7-8	TRBD2	CASGGTSGGETQYF	TGTGCCAGCGGCGGGACTAGCGGGGGTGAGACCCAGTACTTC
TRBJ1-5	few	14	TRBV20-1	TRBD1	CSASGTEGNQPQHF	TGCAGTGCTAGCGGGACAGAGGGCAATCAGCCCCAGCATTTT
TRBJ2-3	NA	18	TRBV2	TRBD2	CASSMLGGGAGGTDTQYF	TGTGCCAGCTCGATGTTGGGCGGGGGGGCCGGTGGAACAGATACGCAGTATTTT
TRBJ2-1	NA	16	TRBV28	NA	CASSLLAGQNYNEQFF	TGTGCCAGCAGTTTATTGGCAGGGCAAAACTACAATGAGCAGTTCTTC
TRBJ2-1	few	16	TRBV20-1	NA	CSATTPFTSSYNEQFF	TGCAGTGCCACAACTCCGTTTACTAGCTCCTACAATGAGCAGTTCTTC
TRBJ2-1	NA	16	TRBV7-2	NA	CASSLTGGAALNEQFF	TGTGCCAGCAGCTTAACTGGGGGTGCTGCGCTCAATGAGCAGTTCTTC
TRBJ2-3	few	15	TRBV7-2	TRBD2	CASSSTSGRTDTQYF	TGTGCCAGCAGCTCTACTAGCGGTCGCACAGATACGCAGTATTTT
TRBJ2-7	few	13	TRBV12-3/TRBV12-4	NA	CASRAGLAYEQYF	TGTGCCAGCAGAGCCGGATTAGCCTACGAGCAGTACTTC
TRBJ2-5	few	15	TRBV7-2	NA	CASSLAWGKEETQYF	TGTGCCAGCAGCTTAGCGTGGGGGAAGGAAGAGACCCAGTACTTC
TRBJ2-3	few	16	TRBV5-1	NA	CASSFLQGGVSDTQYF	TGCGCCAGCAGCTTCTTACAGGGAGGCGTCTCAGATACGCAGTATTTT
TRBJ2-3	few	15	TRBV6-1	NA	CASRRTRVGPDTQYF	TGTGCCAGCAGAAGAACCAGGGTCGGCCCAGATACGCAGTATTTT
TRBJ2-5	few	17	TRBV20-1	TRBD2	CSARDLELAGVWETQYF	TGCAGTGCTAGAGATTTGGAACTAGCGGGAGTGTGGGAGACCCAGTACTTC
TRBJ2-3	few	16	TRBV20-1	TRBD2	CSARDRRLAGTDTQYF	TGCAGTGCTAGAGATCGTAGACTAGCGGGAACAGATACGCAGTATTTT
TRBJ2-7	few	14	TRBV5-1	NA	CASSPDVSTYEQYF	TGCGCCAGCAGCCCTGACGTTTCCACCTACGAGCAGTACTTC
TRBJ2-7	NA	16	TRBV7-8	TRBD2	CASSSSGRDLSYEQYF	TGTGCCAGCAGCTCTAGCGGGAGGGACCTCTCCTACGAGCAGTACTTC
TRBJ2-2	NA	17	TRBV5-5	TRBD1	CASSPPRTGYNTGELFF	TGTGCCAGCAGCCCACCACGGACAGGTTATAACACCGGGGAGCTGTTTTTT
TRBJ2-2	NA	14	TRBV29-1	TRBD1	CSARQGVNTGELFF	TGCAGCGCCCGACAGGGCGTAAACACCGGGGAGCTGTTTTTT
TRBJ2-3	NA	16	TRBV10-3	TRBD2	CAITGLAGASTDTQYF	TGTGCCATCACAGGACTAGCGGGGGCAAGCACAGATACGCAGTATTTT
TRBJ1-2	NA	15	TRBV5-1	TRBD1	CASSSGDRANYGYTF	TGCGCCAGCAGCTCCGGAGACAGGGCTAACTATGGCTACACCTTC
TRBJ2-5	few	16	TRBV7-2	NA	CASSFGPPTVRETQYF	TGTGCCAGCAGCTTCGGGCCCCCTACCGTGAGAGAGACCCAGTACTTC
TRBJ2-3	NA	15	TRBV11-2	NA	CASSFLTGRTDTQYF	TGTGCCAGCAGCTTTCTAACGGGCCGCACAGATACGCAGTATTTT
TRBJ2-1	few	13	TRBV28	NA	CASSLLVNDEQFF	TGTGCCAGCAGTTTACTAGTCAACGATGAGCAGTTCTTC
TRBJ2-2	NA	15	TRBV19	NA	CASTAKGHLTGELFF	TGTGCCAGTACCGCCAAGGGACATCTCACCGGGGAGCTGTTTTTT
TRBJ1-1	many	14	TRBV10-2	TRBD1	CASREGQGGLRVYF	TGCGCCAGCAGAGAGGGACAGGGGGGCCTGAGGGTGTACTTT
TRBJ2-7	few	13	TRBV20-1	TRBD2	CSARSGRTNEQYF	TGCAGTGCTAGGAGCGGGAGGACTAACGAGCAGTACTTC
TRBJ2-2	many	14	TRBV7-2	NA	CASSLRGSTGELFF	TGTGCCAGCAGCCTTCGGGGGAGCACCGGGGAGCTGTTTTTT
TRBJ2-7	few	14	TRBV12-3/TRBV12-4	TRBD2	CASSSPPGRGEQYF	TGTGCCAGCAGTTCCCCCCCCGGGAGGGGCGAGCAGTACTTC
TRBJ2-3	NA	15	TRBV20-1	TRBD2	CSARDGAGGPDTQYF	TGCAGTGCTAGAGATGGAGCGGGAGGGCCAGATACGCAGTATTTT
TRBJ2-7	many	13	TRBV7-2	NA	CASSSSGFYEQYF	TGTGCCAGCAGCTCCTCAGGGTTCTACGAGCAGTACTTC
TRBJ1-5	NA	12	TRBV15	NA	CATSRFRQPQHF	TGTGCCACCAGCAGATTCCGGCAGCCCCAGCATTTT
TRBJ1-2	few	13	TRBV6-6	NA	CASSTATGRGYTF	TGTGCCAGCAGTACGGCGACCGGTAGGGGCTACACCTTC
TRBJ2-5	NA	18	TRBV7-3	TRBD1	CASSLNPSDRGVLWTQYF	TGTGCCAGCAGCTTAAATCCCTCGGACAGGGGGGTTCTATGGACCCAGTACTTC
TRBJ2-7	NA	13	TRBV6-2/TRBV6-3	NA	CASSPPCPYEQYF	TGTGCCAGCAGTCCACCGTGCCCCTACGAGCAGTACTTC
TRBJ2-7	NA	12	TRBV20-1	NA	CSARTDPYEQYF	TGCAGTGCTCGGACGGATCCCTACGAGCAGTACTTC
TRBJ2-7	few	12	TRBV29-1	NA	CSVAVRRDEQYF	TGCAGCGTTGCCGTCAGGAGAGACGAGCAGTACTTC
TRBJ2-6	few	14	TRBV6-1	NA	CASSDTTGANVLTF	TGTGCCAGCAGTGACACTACTGGGGCCAACGTCCTGACTTTC
TRBJ2-1	NA	18	TRBV4-3	TRBD2	CASSQDLSGGGDYNEQFF	TGCGCCAGCAGCCAAGATTTGAGTGGCGGGGGGGACTACAATGAGCAGTTCTTC
TRBJ2-2	few	15	TRBV7-8	NA	CASSLSDSRAGELFF	TGTGCCAGCAGCCTTAGTGACTCTAGGGCCGGGGAGCTGTTTTTT
TRBJ2-1	NA	12	TRBV24-1	NA	CATSDLPNQQIF	TGTGCCACCAGTGATTTGCCCAATCAGCAGATCTTC
TRBJ2-3	few	14	TRBV28	TRBD2	CASRLAGVTDTQYF	TGTGCCAGCAGATTAGCGGGGGTCACAGATACGCAGTATTTT
TRBJ2-1	NA	13	TRBV12-3/TRBV12-4	NA	CASSLSGFDEQFF	TGTGCCAGCAGTTTGTCAGGGTTCGATGAGCAGTTCTTC
TRBJ2-7	few	14	TRBV6-1	TRBD1	CASRGRDRVHEQYF	TGTGCCAGCAGAGGCCGGGACAGGGTCCACGAGCAGTACTTC
TRBJ2-5	NA	14	TRBV10-3	NA	CAITLWGRGETQYF	TGTGCCATCACCTTGTGGGGGAGGGGGGAGACCCAGTACTTC
TRBJ2-1	few	15	TRBV28	TRBD2	CASSRASGGAYEQFF	TGTGCCAGCAGTAGGGCTAGCGGGGGGGCATATGAGCAGTTCTTC
TRBJ2-4	few	14	TRBV7-8	NA	CASSPQGPKNIQYF	TGTGCCAGCAGCCCGCAGGGGCCCAAAAACATTCAGTACTTC